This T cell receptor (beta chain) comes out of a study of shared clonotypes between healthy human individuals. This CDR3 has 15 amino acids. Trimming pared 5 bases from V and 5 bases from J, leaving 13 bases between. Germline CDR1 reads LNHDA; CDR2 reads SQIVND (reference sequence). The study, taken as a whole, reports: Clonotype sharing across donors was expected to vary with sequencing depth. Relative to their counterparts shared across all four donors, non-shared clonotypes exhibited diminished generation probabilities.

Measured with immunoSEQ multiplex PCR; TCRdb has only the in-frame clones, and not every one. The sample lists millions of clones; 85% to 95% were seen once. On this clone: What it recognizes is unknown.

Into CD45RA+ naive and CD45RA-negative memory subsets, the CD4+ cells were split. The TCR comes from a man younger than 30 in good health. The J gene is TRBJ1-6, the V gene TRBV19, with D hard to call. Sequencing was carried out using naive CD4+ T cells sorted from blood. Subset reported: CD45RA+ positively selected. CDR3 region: CASSLRGGDNSPLHF. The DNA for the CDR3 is TGTGCCAGTAGTCTGCGCGGCGGGGATAATTCACCCCTCCACTTT.